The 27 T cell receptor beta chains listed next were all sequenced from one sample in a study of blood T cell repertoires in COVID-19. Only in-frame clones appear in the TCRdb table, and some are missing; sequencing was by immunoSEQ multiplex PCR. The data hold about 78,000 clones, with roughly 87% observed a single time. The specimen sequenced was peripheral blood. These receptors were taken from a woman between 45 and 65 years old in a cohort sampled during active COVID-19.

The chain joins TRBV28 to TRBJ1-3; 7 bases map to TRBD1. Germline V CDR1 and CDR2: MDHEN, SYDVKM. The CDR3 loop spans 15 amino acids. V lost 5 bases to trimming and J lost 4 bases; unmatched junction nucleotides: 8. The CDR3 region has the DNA TGTGCCAGCAGTATTGACAGGGTTTACGGAAACACCATATATTTT. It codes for CASSIDRVYGNTIYF.

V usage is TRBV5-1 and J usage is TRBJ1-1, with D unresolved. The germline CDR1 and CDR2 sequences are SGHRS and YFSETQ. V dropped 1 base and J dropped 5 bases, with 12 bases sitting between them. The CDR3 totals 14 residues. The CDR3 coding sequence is TGCGCCAGCAGCTTGTACCTAGAGAGTACTGAAGCTTTCTTT. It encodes CASSLYLESTEAFF.

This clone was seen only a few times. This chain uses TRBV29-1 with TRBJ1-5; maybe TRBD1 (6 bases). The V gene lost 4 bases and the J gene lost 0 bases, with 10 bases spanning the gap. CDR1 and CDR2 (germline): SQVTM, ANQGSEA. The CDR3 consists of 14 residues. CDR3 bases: TGCAGCGTTGTACAGGGCCATAGCAATCAGCCCCAGCATTTT. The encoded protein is CSVVQGHSNQPQHF.

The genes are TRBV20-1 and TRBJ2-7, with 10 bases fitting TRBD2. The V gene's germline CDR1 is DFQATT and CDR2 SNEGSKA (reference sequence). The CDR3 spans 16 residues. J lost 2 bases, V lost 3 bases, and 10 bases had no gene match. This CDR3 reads CSASSSTSGSTYEQYF. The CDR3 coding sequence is TGCAGTGCTAGTTCGTCGACTAGCGGGTCCACCTACGAGCAGTACTTC.

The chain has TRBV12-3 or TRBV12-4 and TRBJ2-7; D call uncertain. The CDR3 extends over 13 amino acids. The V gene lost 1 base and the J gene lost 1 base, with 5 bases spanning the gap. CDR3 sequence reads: CASSLDRSYEQYF. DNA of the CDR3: TGTGCCAGCAGTTTAGACAGATCCTACGAGCAGTACTTC.

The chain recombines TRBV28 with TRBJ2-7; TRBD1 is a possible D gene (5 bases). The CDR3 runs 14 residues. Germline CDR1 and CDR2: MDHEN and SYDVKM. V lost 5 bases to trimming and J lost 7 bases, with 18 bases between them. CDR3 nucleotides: TGTGCCAGCAGTCTAGGGCAGCAGGGCGTGGAGCAGTACTTC. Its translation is CASSLGQQGVEQYF.

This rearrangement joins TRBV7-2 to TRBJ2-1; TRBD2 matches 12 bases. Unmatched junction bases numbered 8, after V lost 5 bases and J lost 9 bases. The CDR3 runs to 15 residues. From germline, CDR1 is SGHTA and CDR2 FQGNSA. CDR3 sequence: CASSRASGLAGEQFF. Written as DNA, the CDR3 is TGTGCCAGCAGCCGCGCCTCGGGACTAGCGGGTGAGCAGTTCTTC.

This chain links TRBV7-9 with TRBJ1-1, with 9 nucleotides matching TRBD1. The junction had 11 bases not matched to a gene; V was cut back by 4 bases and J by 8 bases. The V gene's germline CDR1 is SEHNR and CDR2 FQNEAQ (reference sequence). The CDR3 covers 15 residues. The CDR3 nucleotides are TGTGCCAGCAGCTCCCCCATGGGACAGGGAGGAGAAGCTTTCTTT. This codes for CASSSPMGQGGEAFF.

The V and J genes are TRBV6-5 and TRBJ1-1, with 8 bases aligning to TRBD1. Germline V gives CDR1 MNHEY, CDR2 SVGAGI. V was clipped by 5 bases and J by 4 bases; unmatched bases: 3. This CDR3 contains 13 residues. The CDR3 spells CASSTGQGTEAFF. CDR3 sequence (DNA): TGTGCCAGCAGTACCGGACAGGGCACTGAAGCTTTCTTT.

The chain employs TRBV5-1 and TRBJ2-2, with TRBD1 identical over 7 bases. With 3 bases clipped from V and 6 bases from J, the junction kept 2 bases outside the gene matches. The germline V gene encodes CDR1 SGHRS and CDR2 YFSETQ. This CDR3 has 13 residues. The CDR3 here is CASSSTGPGELFF. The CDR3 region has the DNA TGCGCCAGCAGCTCGACAGGGCCCGGGGAGCTGTTTTTT. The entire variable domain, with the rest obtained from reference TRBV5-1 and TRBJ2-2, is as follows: KAGVTQTPRYLIKTRGQQVTLSCSPISGHRSVSWYQQTPGQGLQFLFEYFSETQRNKGNFPGRFSGRQFSNSRSEMNVSTLELGDSALYLCASSSTGPGELFFGEGSRLTVL.

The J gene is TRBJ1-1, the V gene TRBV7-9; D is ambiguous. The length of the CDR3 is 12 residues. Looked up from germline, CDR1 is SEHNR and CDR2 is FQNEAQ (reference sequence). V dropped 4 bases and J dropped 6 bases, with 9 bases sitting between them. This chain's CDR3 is CASSSQYPEAFF. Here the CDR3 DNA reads TGTGCCAGCAGCTCTCAGTACCCTGAAGCTTTCTTT.

The CDR3 sequence is CASSLGIAGVEQFF. CDR3 DNA sequence: TGTGCCAGCAGCTTAGGAATAGCGGGAGTCGAGCAGTTCTTC. The chain uses TRBV7-9 and TRBJ2-1; 9 nucleotides agree with TRBD2. The CDR3 spans 14 residues. The junction had 5 bases not matched to a gene; V was cut back by 1 base and J by 10 bases. Germline CDR1 SEHNR, CDR2 FQNEAQ (reference sequence).

CDR3 loop: CASSREAARGTEAFF. The CDR3 bases are TGCGCCAGCAGTCGGGAGGCGGCTCGCGGCACTGAAGCTTTCTTT. The chain has TRBV5-1 and TRBJ1-1; no reliable D call. V dropped 5 bases and J dropped 4 bases, with 18 bases sitting between them. This CDR3 comprises 15 residues. Germline CDR1 and CDR2: SGHRS and YFSETQ.

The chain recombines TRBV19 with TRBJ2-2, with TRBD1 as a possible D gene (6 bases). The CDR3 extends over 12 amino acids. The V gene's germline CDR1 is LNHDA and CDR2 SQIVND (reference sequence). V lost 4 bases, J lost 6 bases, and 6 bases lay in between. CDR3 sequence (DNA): TGTGCCAGTAGTAACAGGGCCGGGGAGCTGTTTTTT. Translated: CASSNRAGELFF.

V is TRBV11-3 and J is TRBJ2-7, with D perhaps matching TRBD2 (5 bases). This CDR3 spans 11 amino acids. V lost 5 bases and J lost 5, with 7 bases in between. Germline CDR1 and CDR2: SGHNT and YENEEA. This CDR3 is CASSAGHEQYF. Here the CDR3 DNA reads TGTGCCAGCAGCGCGGGTCACGAGCAGTACTTC.

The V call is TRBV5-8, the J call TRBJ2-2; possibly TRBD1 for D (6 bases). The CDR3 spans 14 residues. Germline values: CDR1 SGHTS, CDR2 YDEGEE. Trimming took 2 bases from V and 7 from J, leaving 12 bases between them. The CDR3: CASSFYRANGELFF. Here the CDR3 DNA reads TGTGCCAGCAGCTTCTACAGGGCGAACGGGGAGCTGTTTTTT.

For the CDR3, the DNA is TGTGCCAGCAGTCTTCCTCCGGGACAAGGTGACGTTTGGGACACTGAAGCTTTCTTT. Amino acids: CASSLPPGQGDVWDTEAFF. V and J are TRBV28 and TRBJ1-1, with D possibly matching TRBD1 (6 bases). V was pared by 5 bases and J by 3 bases, with 28 bases between. CDR1 and CDR2 (germline): MDHEN, SYDVKM. CDR3 length: 19 residues.

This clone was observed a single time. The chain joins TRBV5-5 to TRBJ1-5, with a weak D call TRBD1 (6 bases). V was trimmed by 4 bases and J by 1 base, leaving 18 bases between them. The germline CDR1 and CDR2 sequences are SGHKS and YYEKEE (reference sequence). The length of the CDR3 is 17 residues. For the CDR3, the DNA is TGTGCCAGCAGCCGTTCTCCAGGGGAGATGAGCAATCAGCCCCAGCATTTT. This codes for CASSRSPGEMSNQPQHF.

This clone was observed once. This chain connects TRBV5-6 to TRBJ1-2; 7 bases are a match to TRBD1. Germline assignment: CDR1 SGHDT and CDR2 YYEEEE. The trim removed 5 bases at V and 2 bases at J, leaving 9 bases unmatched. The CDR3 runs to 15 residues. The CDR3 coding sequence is TGTGCCAGCAGTTCACTGGGGACAGCCAACTATGGCTACACCTTC. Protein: CASSSLGTANYGYTF.

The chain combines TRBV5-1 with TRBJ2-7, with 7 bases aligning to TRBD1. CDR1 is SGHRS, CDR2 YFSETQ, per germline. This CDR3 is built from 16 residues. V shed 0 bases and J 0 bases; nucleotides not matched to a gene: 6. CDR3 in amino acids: CASSLGPGQASYEQYF. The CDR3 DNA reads TGCGCCAGCAGCTTGGGACCCGGACAGGCCTCCTACGAGCAGTACTTC. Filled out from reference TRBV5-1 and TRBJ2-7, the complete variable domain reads KAGVTQTPRYLIKTRGQQVTLSCSPISGHRSVSWYQQTPGQGLQFLFEYFSETQRNKGNFPGRFSGRQFSNSRSEMNVSTLELGDSALYLCASSLGPGQASYEQYFGPGTRLTVT.

The CDR3 spells CASSLIQAYNEQFF. The CDR3 nucleotides read TGTGCCAGCAGCTTAATCCAGGCCTACAATGAGCAGTTCTTC. The V gene is TRBV7-3, the J gene TRBJ2-1; D gene unclear. Germline assignment: CDR1 SGHTA and CDR2 FQGTGA. This CDR3 has 14 amino acids. Trimming shortened V by 1 base and J by 2 bases, and 6 bases separated the two germline ends.

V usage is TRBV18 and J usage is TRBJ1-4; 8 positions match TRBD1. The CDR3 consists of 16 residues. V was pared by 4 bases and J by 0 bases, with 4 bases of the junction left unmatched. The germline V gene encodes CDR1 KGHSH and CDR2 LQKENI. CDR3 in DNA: TGTGCCAGCTCACTCGGACAGGGTGCAACTAATGAAAAACTGTTTTTT. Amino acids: CASSLGQGATNEKLFF.

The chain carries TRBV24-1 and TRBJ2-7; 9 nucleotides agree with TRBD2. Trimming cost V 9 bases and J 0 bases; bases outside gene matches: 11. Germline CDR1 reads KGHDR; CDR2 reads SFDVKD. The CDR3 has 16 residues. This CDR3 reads CATGGREGLSSYEQYF. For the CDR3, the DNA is TGTGCCACCGGGGGGCGGGAGGGGCTGAGCTCCTACGAGCAGTACTTC.

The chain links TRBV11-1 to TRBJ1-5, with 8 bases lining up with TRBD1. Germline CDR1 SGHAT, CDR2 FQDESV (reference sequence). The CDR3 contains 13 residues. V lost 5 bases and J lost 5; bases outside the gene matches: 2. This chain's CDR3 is CASSRGQDQPQHF. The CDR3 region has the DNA TGTGCCAGCAGCCGGGGACAGGATCAGCCCCAGCATTTT. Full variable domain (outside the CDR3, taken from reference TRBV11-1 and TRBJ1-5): EAEVAQSPRYKITEKSQAVAFWCDPISGHATLYWYRQILGQGPELLVQFQDESVVDDSQLPKDRFSAERLKGVDSTLKIQPAELGDSAMYLCASSRGQDQPQHFGDGTRLSIL.

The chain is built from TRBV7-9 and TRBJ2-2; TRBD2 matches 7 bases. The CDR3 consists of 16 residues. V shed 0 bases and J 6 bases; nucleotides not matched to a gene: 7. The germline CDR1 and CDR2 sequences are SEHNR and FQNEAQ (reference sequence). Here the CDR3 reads CASSLAGGRGAGELFF. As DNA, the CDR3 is TGTGCCAGCAGCTTAGCCGGCGGGAGAGGGGCCGGGGAGCTGTTTTTT.

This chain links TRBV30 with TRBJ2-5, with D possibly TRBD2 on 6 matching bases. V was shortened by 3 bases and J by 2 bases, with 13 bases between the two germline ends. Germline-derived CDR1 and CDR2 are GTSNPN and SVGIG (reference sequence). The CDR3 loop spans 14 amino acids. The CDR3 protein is CAWRLAGPQETQYF. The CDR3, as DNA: TGTGCCTGGAGGCTGGCGGGGCCACAAGAGACCCAGTACTTC.

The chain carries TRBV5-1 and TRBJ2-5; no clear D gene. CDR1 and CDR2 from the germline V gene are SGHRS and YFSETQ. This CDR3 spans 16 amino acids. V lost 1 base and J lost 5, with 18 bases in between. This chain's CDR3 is CASSLSIIRYPETQYF. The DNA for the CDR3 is TGCGCCAGCAGCTTGTCTATAATACGGTATCCGGAGACCCAGTACTTC.